A selection of T cell receptor beta chains follows, all from one sample in a study of response to subunit inactivated influenza vaccine. TCRdb passed the RT-PCR reads through MiXCR, listing each CDR3 protein once. The table records roughly 170,000 distinct CDR3 sequences, about 9.3% of them present only once. This specimen was non-naive T cells sorted from PBMCs, taken on the day of vaccination. The receptors here all came from a man in his fifties or sixties who received an inactivated influenza vaccine. Both conserved end residues are part of each CDR3. The order of the fields is D gene, clone size, V gene, J gene, CDR3 protein, CDR3 DNA. D genes are given only for firm matches. Size values are once, few and many counts, or a class for expanded clones, and some rows have none.

d_gene: -; abundance: few; v_gene: TRBV5-6; j_gene: TRBJ2-3; CDR3aa: CASSFGQSYTDTQYF; CDR3nt: TGTGCCAGCAGCTTCGGACAAAGTTACACAGATACGCAGTATTTT
d_gene: TRBD1; abundance: many; v_gene: TRBV20-1; j_gene: TRBJ1-5; CDR3aa: CSARRTGLRDQPQHF; CDR3nt: TGCAGTGCTAGGAGGACAGGGCTTAGGGATCAGCCCCAGCATTTT
d_gene: -; abundance: -; v_gene: TRBV20-1; j_gene: TRBJ1-1; CDR3aa: CSATTGQGWGEAFF; CDR3nt: TGCAGTGCCACCACGGGGCAAGGGTGGGGTGAAGCTTTCTTT
d_gene: -; abundance: -; v_gene: TRBV5-1; j_gene: TRBJ2-1; CDR3aa: CASSPGFGNEQFF; CDR3nt: TGCGCCAGCAGCCCCGGCTTCGGCAATGAGCAGTTCTTC
d_gene: -; abundance: -; v_gene: TRBV2; j_gene: TRBJ1-2; CDR3aa: CASSQEVSAYGYTF; CDR3nt: TGTGCCAGCAGTCAGGAAGTCTCTGCCTATGGCTACACCTTC
d_gene: -; abundance: -; v_gene: TRBV4-3; j_gene: TRBJ1-3; CDR3aa: CASSQALLRGWSGNTIYF; CDR3nt: TGCGCCAGCAGCCAGGCTTTGTTGAGGGGTTGGTCTGGAAACACCATATATTTT
d_gene: -; abundance: many; v_gene: TRBV6-2/TRBV6-3; j_gene: TRBJ2-2; CDR3aa: CASSYAYTGELFF; CDR3nt: TGTGCCAGCAGTTACGCATATACCGGGGAGCTGTTTTTT
d_gene: -; abundance: many; v_gene: TRBV4-3; j_gene: TRBJ2-7; CDR3aa: CASSTDRSYEQYF; CDR3nt: TGCGCCAGCAGCACGGACAGATCCTACGAGCAGTACTTC
d_gene: -; abundance: many; v_gene: TRBV29-1; j_gene: TRBJ2-1; CDR3aa: CSVEVAGIFNEQFF; CDR3nt: TGCAGCGTTGAAGTGGCAGGGATTTTCAATGAGCAGTTCTTC
d_gene: TRBD2; abundance: many; v_gene: TRBV20-1; j_gene: TRBJ2-1; CDR3aa: CSAASGGVNEQFF; CDR3nt: TGCAGTGCTGCCAGCGGGGGGGTCAATGAGCAGTTCTTC
d_gene: -; abundance: many; v_gene: TRBV2; j_gene: TRBJ1-1; CDR3aa: CASSVQGLNTEAFF; CDR3nt: TGTGCCAGCAGTGTTCAGGGCCTGAACACTGAAGCTTTCTTT
d_gene: -; abundance: few; v_gene: TRBV6-1; j_gene: TRBJ2-3; CDR3aa: CASGGTSTDTQYF; CDR3nt: TGTGCCAGCGGGGGGACTAGCACAGATACGCAGTATTTT
d_gene: -; abundance: -; v_gene: TRBV19; j_gene: TRBJ2-7; CDR3aa: CASSRDTYEQYF; CDR3nt: TGTGCCAGTAGTCGGGACACCTACGAGCAGTACTTC
d_gene: TRBD2; abundance: few; v_gene: TRBV12-3/TRBV12-4; j_gene: TRBJ2-4; CDR3aa: CASSAGGGTKNIQYF; CDR3nt: TGTGCCAGCAGTGCCGGCGGGGGGACCAAAAACATTCAGTACTTC
d_gene: -; abundance: -; v_gene: TRBV10-3; j_gene: TRBJ2-7; CDR3aa: CAIRNRQTSSYEQYF; CDR3nt: TGTGCCATCAGGAACCGACAGACGAGCTCCTACGAGCAGTACTTC
d_gene: -; abundance: many; v_gene: TRBV7-2; j_gene: TRBJ1-5; CDR3aa: CASSFSTYNQPQHF; CDR3nt: TGTGCCAGCAGCTTCTCTACGTACAATCAGCCCCAGCATTTT
d_gene: TRBD1; abundance: -; v_gene: TRBV5-1; j_gene: TRBJ1-4; CDR3aa: CASSWGTGGDEKLFF; CDR3nt: TGCGCCAGCAGCTGGGGGACAGGCGGGGACGAAAAACTGTTTTTT
d_gene: -; abundance: few; v_gene: TRBV7-9; j_gene: TRBJ2-1; CDR3aa: CASSLFTKDNEQFF; CDR3nt: TGTGCCAGCAGCTTATTTACTAAAGACAATGAGCAGTTCTTC
d_gene: TRBD1; abundance: -; v_gene: TRBV20-1; j_gene: TRBJ2-1; CDR3aa: CSARTGVKKNEQFF; CDR3nt: TGCAGTGCAAGGACAGGGGTTAAGAAAAATGAGCAGTTCTTC
d_gene: TRBD1; abundance: few; v_gene: TRBV14; j_gene: TRBJ2-7; CDR3aa: CASNRQGAAYEQYF; CDR3nt: TGTGCCAGCAACAGACAGGGGGCTGCCTACGAGCAGTACTTC
d_gene: -; abundance: few; v_gene: TRBV10-3; j_gene: TRBJ1-1; CDR3aa: CAIKGGGTEAFF; CDR3nt: TGTGCCATCAAGGGGGGAGGCACTGAAGCTTTCTTT
d_gene: -; abundance: many; v_gene: TRBV20-1; j_gene: TRBJ2-1; CDR3aa: CSATTGVSYNEQFF; CDR3nt: TGCAGTGCAACGACAGGCGTATCCTACAATGAGCAGTTCTTC
d_gene: TRBD2; abundance: -; v_gene: TRBV6-5; j_gene: TRBJ2-5; CDR3aa: CASSLLAVLQETQYF; CDR3nt: TGTGCCAGCAGTTTACTAGCGGTCCTTCAAGAGACCCAGTACTTC
d_gene: -; abundance: -; v_gene: TRBV7-2; j_gene: TRBJ1-6; CDR3aa: CASSLNGASSPLHF; CDR3nt: TGTGCCAGCAGCTTAAACGGGGCATCCTCACCCCTCCACTTT
d_gene: TRBD2; abundance: few; v_gene: TRBV5-1; j_gene: TRBJ2-5; CDR3aa: CASSLAIRLAGQETQYF; CDR3nt: TGCGCCAGCAGCTTGGCCATTAGACTAGCGGGACAAGAGACCCAGTACTTC
d_gene: -; abundance: few; v_gene: TRBV12-3/TRBV12-4; j_gene: TRBJ1-2; CDR3aa: CASSLNRDLWSNYGYTF; CDR3nt: TGTGCCAGCAGTTTGAACAGGGACCTTTGGAGTAACTATGGCTACACCTTC
d_gene: -; abundance: -; v_gene: TRBV7-6; j_gene: TRBJ2-7; CDR3aa: CASSLAGCYEQYF; CDR3nt: TGTGCCAGCAGCTTGGCAGGGTGCTACGAGCAGTACTTC
d_gene: -; abundance: few; v_gene: TRBV27; j_gene: TRBJ2-1; CDR3aa: CASGWVFLEQFF; CDR3nt: TGTGCCAGCGGCTGGGTTTTTCTTGAGCAGTTCTTC
d_gene: TRBD2; abundance: -; v_gene: TRBV20-1; j_gene: TRBJ2-2; CDR3aa: CSAGGLVGTGELFF; CDR3nt: TGCAGTGCTGGAGGACTAGTTGGCACCGGGGAGCTGTTTTTT
d_gene: TRBD1; abundance: few; v_gene: TRBV5-1; j_gene: TRBJ2-2; CDR3aa: CASSLGQGVTGELFF; CDR3nt: TGCGCCAGCAGCCTGGGACAGGGAGTGACCGGGGAGCTGTTTTTT
d_gene: -; abundance: -; v_gene: TRBV29-1; j_gene: TRBJ2-7; CDR3aa: CSVASGAHEQYF; CDR3nt: TGCAGCGTTGCGTCAGGGGCCCACGAGCAGTACTTC
d_gene: TRBD1; abundance: many; v_gene: TRBV7-2; j_gene: TRBJ2-7; CDR3aa: CASSSLLTGNEQYF; CDR3nt: TGTGCCAGCAGCTCACTCCTGACAGGGAACGAGCAGTACTTC
d_gene: TRBD1; abundance: many; v_gene: TRBV24-1; j_gene: TRBJ2-1; CDR3aa: CATSDPDRGDAYNEQFF; CDR3nt: TGTGCCACCAGTGATCCCGACAGGGGGGATGCCTACAATGAGCAGTTCTTC
d_gene: -; abundance: few; v_gene: TRBV12-3/TRBV12-4; j_gene: TRBJ1-1; CDR3aa: CASTLAGTNTEAFF; CDR3nt: TGTGCCAGCACTCTGGCAGGGACCAACACTGAAGCTTTCTTT
d_gene: -; abundance: -; v_gene: TRBV20-1; j_gene: TRBJ1-1; CDR3aa: CSARFTANTEAFF; CDR3nt: TGCAGTGCTAGGTTCACAGCTAACACTGAAGCTTTCTTT
d_gene: -; abundance: -; v_gene: TRBV5-1; j_gene: TRBJ1-3; CDR3aa: CASSLGSVSSGNTIYF; CDR3nt: TGCGCCAGCAGCTTGGGGTCTGTGAGCTCTGGAAACACCATATATTTT
d_gene: TRBD1; abundance: -; v_gene: TRBV7-2; j_gene: TRBJ2-5; CDR3aa: CASSPSPGGQETQYF; CDR3nt: TGTGCCAGCAGCCCATCCCCAGGGGGCCAAGAGACCCAGTACTTC
d_gene: -; abundance: few; v_gene: TRBV25-1; j_gene: TRBJ1-1; CDR3aa: CASSERDIRFAFF; CDR3nt: TGTGCCAGCAGTGAACGGGACATACGTTTCGCTTTCTTT
d_gene: TRBD1; abundance: few; v_gene: TRBV11-2; j_gene: TRBJ2-1; CDR3aa: CASSLTGTGGNEQFF; CDR3nt: TGTGCCAGCAGCTTGACCGGGACAGGGGGCAATGAGCAGTTCTTC
d_gene: -; abundance: -; v_gene: TRBV5-1; j_gene: TRBJ1-5; CDR3aa: CASSLAQGPNQPQHF; CDR3nt: TGCGCCAGCAGCTTGGCCCAGGGACCCAATCAGCCCCAGCATTTT
d_gene: TRBD1; abundance: -; v_gene: TRBV7-9; j_gene: TRBJ1-2; CDR3aa: CASSHQTGGPANYGYTF; CDR3nt: TGTGCCAGCAGCCACCAGACAGGGGGCCCGGCTAACTATGGCTACACCTTC
d_gene: TRBD2; abundance: many; v_gene: TRBV27; j_gene: TRBJ2-3; CDR3aa: CASSLQIAGGTDTQYF; CDR3nt: TGTGCCAGCAGTCTCCAAATAGCGGGGGGCACAGATACGCAGTATTTT
d_gene: TRBD2; abundance: -; v_gene: TRBV11-1; j_gene: TRBJ2-3; CDR3aa: CASSLWTSGGSVADTQYF; CDR3nt: TGTGCCAGCAGCTTATGGACTAGCGGGGGGTCTGTAGCAGATACGCAGTATTTT
d_gene: -; abundance: few; v_gene: TRBV12-3/TRBV12-4; j_gene: TRBJ1-1; CDR3aa: CASSLAGGKNTEAFF; CDR3nt: TGTGCCAGCAGTTTAGCTGGGGGTAAGAACACTGAAGCTTTCTTT
d_gene: -; abundance: many; v_gene: TRBV5-1; j_gene: TRBJ2-1; CDR3aa: CASSLGGDPYNEQFF; CDR3nt: TGCGCCAGCAGCTTGGGTGGGGACCCCTACAATGAGCAGTTCTTC
d_gene: TRBD2; abundance: many; v_gene: TRBV20-1; j_gene: TRBJ2-4; CDR3aa: CSATPGLAGAGDIQYF; CDR3nt: TGCAGTGCCACGCCGGGACTAGCGGGAGCGGGTGACATTCAGTACTTC
d_gene: TRBD2; abundance: few; v_gene: TRBV20-1; j_gene: TRBJ2-1; CDR3aa: CSATTLSGGANEQFF; CDR3nt: TGCAGTGCCACCACTCTAAGCGGGGGGGCGAATGAGCAGTTCTTC
d_gene: -; abundance: -; v_gene: TRBV5-1; j_gene: TRBJ1-2; CDR3aa: CASSPQFPNYGYTF; CDR3nt: TGCGCCAGCAGTCCTCAATTTCCTAACTATGGCTACACCTTC
d_gene: -; abundance: few; v_gene: TRBV29-1; j_gene: TRBJ2-1; CDR3aa: CSVSSYRGPKNEQFF; CDR3nt: TGCAGCGTTTCCTCTTATCGGGGGCCGAAGAATGAGCAGTTCTTC
d_gene: -; abundance: -; v_gene: TRBV3-1; j_gene: TRBJ1-2; CDR3aa: CASSQDAARGGYTF; CDR3nt: TGTGCCAGCAGCCAAGATGCAGCCCGCGGAGGCTACACCTTC
d_gene: TRBD2; abundance: many; v_gene: TRBV28; j_gene: TRBJ2-3; CDR3aa: CASSGGGAGGDTQYF; CDR3nt: TGTGCCAGCTCCGGGGGGGGGGCTGGGGGAGATACGCAGTATTTT
d_gene: -; abundance: once; v_gene: TRBV28; j_gene: TRBJ1-2; CDR3aa: CASSSYTALGNYGYTF; CDR3nt: TGTGCCAGCAGTTCATACACGGCCTTGGGGAACTATGGCTACACCTTC